The 31 T cell receptor beta chains reported below all come from one sample, sequenced in a study of blood T cell repertoires in COVID-19. TCRdb's table, derived via immunoSEQ multiplex PCR, lists solely in-frame clones and lacks some. The sample lists around 250,000 clones, around 83% occurring once. Sequenced sample: peripheral blood. Every receptor here comes from a man aged 18 to 29 with active or convalescent COVID-19.

This chain joins TRBV19 and TRBJ2-5; no firm D call. The CDR3 has 15 residues. Germline V gene data show CDR1 as LNHDA and CDR2 as SQIVND (reference sequence). V shed 2 bases and J shed 4 bases, with 14 bases lying between them. The CDR3 DNA follows: TGTGCCAGTAGTATACGGGTGTCGCCCCGAGAGACCCAGTACTTC. It specifies CASSIRVSPRETQYF.

The chain recombines TRBV9 with TRBJ2-3, with TRBD2 identical over 8 bases. This CDR3 region has 15 residues. Trimming at V came to 0 bases and at J to 5 bases, leaving 5 bases not matched to a gene. The germline CDR1 and CDR2 sequences are SGDLS and YYNGEE. CDR3 DNA: TGTGCCAGCAGCGTAGCAAGCGGGAGTCAAGATACGCAGTATTTT. It translates to CASSVASGSQDTQYF. Combining the CDR3 with reference TRBV9 and TRBJ2-3 gives the whole variable domain DSGVTQTPKHLITATGQRVTLRCSPRSGDLSVYWYQQSLDQGLQFLIQYYNGEERAKGNILERFSAQQFPDLHSELNLSSLELGDSALYFCASSVASGSQDTQYFGPGTRLTVL.

The V and J genes are TRBV2 and TRBJ2-1; the match to TRBD2 covers 15 bases. Trimming cost V 5 bases and J 7 bases; bases outside gene matches: 3. Germline V CDR1 and CDR2: SNHLY, FYNNEI. CDR3 length: 15 amino acids. CDR3 region: CASSRGLAGGNEQFF. The CDR3 DNA reads as TGTGCCAGCAGTCGCGGACTAGCGGGGGGGAATGAGCAGTTCTTC.

The gene calls are TRBV6-2 or TRBV6-3 and TRBJ2-7; D not certain. The CDR3 covers 12 residues. V dropped 4 bases and J dropped 3 bases, with 7 bases sitting between them. CDR1 is MNHEY, CDR2 SVGEGT, per germline. The CDR3 DNA reads as TGTGCCAGCAGTTTCTCACTCTACGAGCAGTACTTC. Protein sequence: CASSFSLYEQYF.

This chain connects TRBV5-1 to TRBJ1-3, with D possibly matching TRBD1 (6 bases). In germline, CDR1 is SGHRS, CDR2 YFSETQ. V lost 7 bases and J lost 2, with 16 bases in between. The CDR3 spans 15 residues. CDR3 sequence: CASSPSQGTGNTIYF. CDR3 coding DNA: TGCGCCAGCTCACCTTCGCAGGGGACTGGAAACACCATATATTTT.

This clone was seen a few times. The V call is TRBV19, the J call TRBJ2-1; 10 nucleotides line up with TRBD1. The CDR3 is 13 amino acids. The germline gives CDR1 LNHDA, CDR2 SQIVND (reference sequence). V dropped 4 bases and J dropped 7; count of bases not matched to a gene: 1. CDR3 residues: CASSRQGANEQFF. The CDR3 DNA is TGTGCCAGTAGTAGACAGGGGGCAAATGAGCAGTTCTTC.

This clone was counted a single time. The chain links TRBV3-1 (or the pseudogene TRBV3-2) to TRBJ2-1, with 11 bases matching TRBD2. The CDR3 totals 15 residues. Germline CDR1 and CDR2: LGHDT and YNNKEL (reference sequence). Trimming removed 3 bases from V and 4 bases from J; junction bases left unmatched: 2. The CDR3 coding sequence is TGTGCCAGCAGCCAGACTAGCGGGGTTTACAATGAGCAGTTCTTC. It is translated as CASSQTSGVYNEQFF.

This chain connects TRBV24-1 to TRBJ2-7, with TRBD1 matching 7 bases. The length of the CDR3 is 16 residues. V was clipped by 3 bases and J by 6 bases; unmatched bases: 13. CDR1 KGHDR and CDR2 SFDVKD come from the germline V gene. DNA for the CDR3: TGTGCCACCAGTGATAAACAGGGGCCGAACGGTGGCGAGCAGTACTTC. It is translated as CATSDKQGPNGGEQYF.

The chain recombines TRBV6-2 or TRBV6-3 with TRBJ2-7, with 7 nucleotides matching TRBD2. The CDR3 sequence is 16 residues long. J lost 3 bases, V lost 6 bases, and 14 bases had no gene match. The germline CDR1 and CDR2 sequences are MNHEY and SVGEGT. CDR3 nucleotide sequence: TGTGCCAGCAGCCCTCCCGTGGGGAGGGGAGACTACGAGCAGTACTTC. Protein: CASSPPVGRGDYEQYF.

Here the CDR3 reads CASSSGQGEGYTF. The CDR3 DNA reads as TGTGCCAGCAGTTCAGGACAGGGTGAGGGCTACACCTTC. This rearrangement joins TRBV6-5 to TRBJ1-2; 8 bases agree with TRBD1. Germline-derived CDR1 and CDR2 are MNHEY and SVGAGI. This CDR3 spans 13 amino acids. With V trimmed by 4 bases and J by 8 bases, 6 bases remained unmatched.

The CDR3 protein is CASSYKDFNEQFF. Here the CDR3 DNA reads TGTGCCAGCAGTTACAAAGACTTCAATGAGCAGTTCTTC. The genes are TRBV6-2 or TRBV6-3 and TRBJ2-1; D remains unclear. The CDR3 is made up of 13 amino acids. Trimming stripped 2 bases from V and 6 bases from J, with 8 bases between. Germline V gene sequence: CDR1 MNHEY, CDR2 SVGEGT.

This chain joins TRBV29-1 and TRBJ1-2, with D unclear. Per germline, CDR1 SQVTM and CDR2 ANQGSEA. CDR3 length: 13 amino acids. Trimming left V 3 bases short and J 7 bases short, with 15 bases between. Written as DNA, the CDR3 is TGCAGCGTTGAGGTAGGAGGGAACGGTGGCTACACCTTC. It translates to CSVEVGGNGGYTF.

J is TRBJ1-1 and V is TRBV5-6; D ambiguous. The CDR3 runs 17 residues. Trimming left V 0 bases short and J 1 base short, with 16 bases between. Germline CDR1 SGHDT, CDR2 YYEEEE. The CDR3 DNA reads TGTGCCAGCAGCTTGGTACAGTGGATGTCGGCGAACACTGAAGCTTTCTTT. Translating gives CASSLVQWMSANTEAFF.

This chain links TRBV5-1 with TRBJ2-7; D gene ambiguous. Looked up from germline, CDR1 is SGHRS and CDR2 is YFSETQ. The CDR3 is 14 residues long. Trimming shortened V by 4 bases and J by 2 bases, and 13 bases separated the two germline ends. DNA for the CDR3: TGCGCCAGCAGCCCCCGGCTGGCGGCCTACGAGCAGTACTTC. Translation: CASSPRLAAYEQYF.

Worth noting for this clone: Mismatch with germline at one junction end may stem from a read error. The V call is TRBV7-3, the J call TRBJ2-1; TRBD1 matches 9 bases. Germline V CDR1 and CDR2: SGHTA, FQGTGA. The CDR3 has 15 amino acids. The CDR3, as DNA: TGTGCCAGCAGCATAACCGGGACAGGGATCAATGAGCAGTTCTTC. Protein: CASSITGTGINEQFF.

This clone was picked up one time. The chain has TRBV11-2 and TRBJ2-6; the match to TRBD1 covers 10 bases. Germline CDR1 reads SGHAT; CDR2 reads FQNNGV. V trimming: 4 bases; J trimming: 0 bases; junction bases outside the gene matches: 6. The CDR3 runs to 18 residues. The CDR3 is CASSSYGTGASGANVLTF. CDR3 nucleotides: TGTGCCAGCAGCTCCTACGGGACAGGGGCCTCTGGGGCCAACGTCCTGACTTTC. Combining the CDR3 with reference TRBV11-2 and TRBJ2-6 gives the whole variable domain EAGVAQSPRYKIIEKRQSVAFWCNPISGHATLYWYQQILGQGPKLLIQFQNNGVVDDSQLPKDRFSAERLKGVDSTLKIQPAKLEDSAVYLCASSSYGTGASGANVLTFGAGSRLTVL.

The chain uses TRBV2 and TRBJ1-5; D is perhaps TRBD1 (5 bases). Looked up from germline, CDR1 is SNHLY and CDR2 is FYNNEI. The CDR3 has 15 residues. V lost 6 bases and J 0 bases, leaving 12 bases between the germline ends. The CDR3, as DNA: TGTGCCAGCAGGACAGATAATTATAGCAATCAGCCCCAGCATTTT. Its translation: CASRTDNYSNQPQHF.

The J gene is TRBJ2-5, the V gene TRBV5-1, with TRBD1 identical over 9 bases. Germline V CDR1 and CDR2: SGHRS, YFSETQ. The trim removed 6 bases at V and 5 bases at J, leaving 8 bases unmatched. The CDR3 totals 14 residues. CDR3 coding DNA: TGCGCCAGCACACCGACAGGGGGGAGGGAGACCCAGTACTTC. Translating it yields CASTPTGGRETQYF.

The chain is built from TRBV27 and TRBJ1-5; maybe TRBD1 (5 bases). The germline gives CDR1 MNHEY, CDR2 SMNVEV (reference sequence). The CDR3 covers 14 residues. Trimming pared 0 bases from V and 2 bases from J, leaving 5 bases between. CDR3 coding DNA: TGTGCCAGCAGTTTATCAGGGGGCAATCAGCCCCAGCATTTT. This encodes CASSLSGGNQPQHF.

J is TRBJ2-6 and V is TRBV6-5; no clear D. The CDR3 length is 13 residues. Trimming took off 5 bases at V and 2 bases at J, with 4 bases between the two ends. Germline V lookup: CDR1 MNHEY, CDR2 SVGAGI. CDR3 in amino acids: CASSLPGANVLTF. The CDR3 coding sequence is TGTGCCAGCAGTCTCCCTGGGGCCAACGTCCTGACTTTC.

This rearrangement joins TRBV5-5 to TRBJ1-2, with unresolved D. Germline lookup yields CDR1 SGHKS and CDR2 YYEKEE (reference sequence). The CDR3 is 12 amino acids. V shed 5 bases and J shed 10 bases, with 15 bases lying between them. For the CDR3, the DNA is TGTGCCAGCAGTTTCCTTACTACTTTCTACACCTTC. This gives the protein CASSFLTTFYTF.

The chain employs TRBV4-3 and TRBJ1-2; D perhaps matches TRBD1 (5 bases). The V end lost 2 bases, the J end lost 8 bases, and 12 bases lay between the germline ends. CDR1 is LGHNA, CDR2 YSLEER, per germline. This CDR3 is built from 13 residues. For the CDR3, the DNA is TGCGCCAGCAGCCAATCCGTGGGGGGAGGCTACACCTTC. As protein: CASSQSVGGGYTF.

CDR3 sequence (DNA): TGCGCCAGCCTAACGGACAGCTACGAGCAGTACTTC. Its protein is CASLTDSYEQYF. The chain combines TRBV10-2 with TRBJ2-7; D may be TRBD1 (6 bases). Germline V gene sequence: CDR1 WSHSY, CDR2 SAAADI. V was pared by 8 bases and J by 3 bases, with 11 bases between. This CDR3 has 12 residues.

V and J are TRBV6-5 and TRBJ2-7; 11 positions match TRBD2. Germline trimming cut 2 bases from V and 1 base from J; bases unmatched to any gene: 1. The germline V gene encodes CDR1 MNHEY and CDR2 SVGAGI. The CDR3 is 15 amino acids. The CDR3, as DNA: TGTGCCAGCAGTTACGGGACTAGCGGTTCCTACGAGCAGTACTTC. Amino acids: CASSYGTSGSYEQYF.

The chain recombines TRBV6-5 with TRBJ2-1; tentative D call: TRBD1 (5 bases). V shed 5 bases and J shed 8 bases, with 10 bases lying between them. The CDR3 is 12 amino acids. Germline assignment: CDR1 MNHEY and CDR2 SVGAGI. DNA of the CDR3: TGTGCCAGCAGTATTTTAGGGGATGAGCAGTTCTTC. Its protein product is CASSILGDEQFF.

The rearrangement uses TRBV6-5 and TRBJ2-7; 8 bases are shared with TRBD1. V gave up 4 bases and J gave up 3 bases; unmatched junction bases: 5. The germline V gene has CDR1 MNHEY and CDR2 SVGAGI. The CDR3 runs to 14 residues. The CDR3 sequence is CASSSQGDLYEQYF. The CDR3 nucleotides read TGTGCCAGCAGTTCACAGGGGGACCTCTACGAGCAGTACTTC.

The V call is TRBV7-2, the J call TRBJ2-2; tentatively, D is TRBD1 (6 bases). Germline CDR1 SGHTA, CDR2 FQGNSA. The V end lost 5 bases, the J end lost 2 bases, and 9 bases lay between the germline ends. CDR3 length: 14 residues. CDR3 DNA sequence: TGTGCCAGCAGCCAACAGGGAAACACCGGGGAGCTGTTTTTT. The encoded protein is CASSQQGNTGELFF.

The genes are TRBV5-4 and TRBJ2-1; 8 bases line up with TRBD1. V lost 2 bases and J lost 10; bases outside the gene matches: 2. Germline CDR1 SGHNT, CDR2 YYREEE (reference sequence). The CDR3 length is 12 residues. The CDR3 nucleotides are TGTGCCAGCAGCTTAACAGGGGGGGAGCAGTTCTTC. Encoded protein: CASSLTGGEQFF.

This sequence joins TRBV5-4 and TRBJ1-2, with 7 bases aligning to TRBD1. V dropped 6 bases and J dropped 4; count of bases not matched to a gene: 6. Germline CDR1 SGHNT, CDR2 YYREEE (reference sequence). The CDR3 is made up of 13 amino acids. CDR3 protein: CASTPGQLYGYTF. CDR3 nucleotide sequence: TGTGCCAGCACCCCGGGACAGCTCTATGGCTACACCTTC.

The genes are TRBV6-5 and TRBJ2-7; no definite D call. The CDR3 has 15 amino acids. V lost 6 bases and J 0 bases, leaving 15 bases between the germline ends. Per germline, CDR1 MNHEY and CDR2 SVGAGI. The CDR3 is CASSQPRVVSYEQYF. As DNA, the CDR3 is TGTGCCAGCAGCCAACCCCGGGTCGTCTCCTACGAGCAGTACTTC.

The chain joins TRBV18 to TRBJ1-1; 8 nucleotides match TRBD1. The CDR3 has 15 amino acids. The trim removed 6 bases at V and 1 base at J, leaving 7 bases unmatched. Germline-derived CDR1 and CDR2 are KGHSH and LQKENI. In nucleotides, the CDR3 is TGTGCCAGCTCGGAACAGGGGGGGGCGAACACTGAAGCTTTCTTT. Translation gives CASSEQGGANTEAFF. Complete variable domain (other parts from reference TRBV18 and TRBJ1-1): NAGVMQNPRHLVRRRGQEARLRCSPMKGHSHVYWYRQLPEEGLKFMVYLQKENIIDESGMPKERFSAEFPKEGPSILRIQQVVRGDSAAYFCASSEQGGANTEAFFGQGTRLTVV.